This T cell receptor beta chain comes out of a study of blood T cell repertoires in COVID-19. In the study overall: Samples came from the United States, Italy and Spain, spanning acute and convalescent COVID-19. T cells, B-cell-depleted T cells, or PBMCs provided the cDNA or gDNA that served as material.

V lost 3 bases, J lost 1 base, and 12 bases lay in between. The CDR3 loop spans 15 amino acids. Looked up from germline, CDR1 is LNHDA and CDR2 is SQIVND (reference sequence). Data came from immunoSEQ multiplex PCR; TCRdb stores just in-frame clones and leaves some out. The data hold roughly 220,000 clones, with 80% to 85% observed a single time. This receptor was taken from a woman aged 30 to 39 who had recovered from COVID-19. Sequenced: peripheral blood. The J gene is TRBJ2-5, the V gene TRBV19, with D perhaps matching TRBD2 (5 bases). CDR3: CASSIAAGFQETQYF. The CDR3 DNA reads as TGTGCCAGTAGTATCGCCGCGGGTTTCCAAGAGACCCAGTACTTC.